The entry below describes one T cell receptor (beta chain). This record belongs to a study of blood T cell repertoires in COVID-19. Clinical history as reported by participants underpinned cohort assignment. All recovered Cohort 3 donors got two negative PCRs, got clearance, or saw symptom resolution. The CDR3 is made up of 17 amino acids. CDR1 and CDR2 (germline): SQVTM, ANQGSEA. V lost 0 bases to trimming and J lost 4 bases, with 18 bases between them. How the authors handled the data: The authors estimated nucleated cell counts from reference gene primer amplification. Produced via immunoSEQ multiplex PCR; TCRdb's table is partial and in-frame only. V and J calls and clone size come straight from that table; D and trimming were deduced from the DNA. The profile shows around 190,000 clones, around four fifths of them singletons.

This TCR was recovered from a man between 35 and 55 years old who had recovered from COVID-19. The chain carries TRBV29-1 and TRBJ1-4, with D possibly matching TRBD1 (6 bases). The sequencing input was PBMCs or T cells enriched from blood (not recorded which). CDR3 loop: CSVEDAKMDSLNEKLFF. The CDR3 coding sequence is TGCAGCGTTGAAGATGCAAAGATGGACAGCCTTAATGAAAAACTGTTTTTT.